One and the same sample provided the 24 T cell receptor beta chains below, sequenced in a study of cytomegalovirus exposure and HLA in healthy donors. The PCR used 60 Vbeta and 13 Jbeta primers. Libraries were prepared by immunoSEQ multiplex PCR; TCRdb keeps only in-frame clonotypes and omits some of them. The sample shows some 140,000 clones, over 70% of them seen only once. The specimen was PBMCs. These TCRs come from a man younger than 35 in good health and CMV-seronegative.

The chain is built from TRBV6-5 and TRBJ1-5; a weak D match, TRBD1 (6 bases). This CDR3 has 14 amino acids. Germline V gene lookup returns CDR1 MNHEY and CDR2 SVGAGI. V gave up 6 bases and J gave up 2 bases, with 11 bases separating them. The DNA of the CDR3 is TGTGCCAGCAGCCTTAACAGGGGCAATCAGCCCCAGCATTTT. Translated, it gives CASSLNRGNQPQHF.

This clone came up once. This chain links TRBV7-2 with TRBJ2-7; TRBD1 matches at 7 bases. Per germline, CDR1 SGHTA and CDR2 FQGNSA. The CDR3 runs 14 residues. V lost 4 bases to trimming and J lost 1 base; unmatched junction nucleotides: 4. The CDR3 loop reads CASSSGQISYEQYF. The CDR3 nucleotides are TGTGCCAGCAGCTCGGGACAGATTTCCTACGAGCAGTACTTC.

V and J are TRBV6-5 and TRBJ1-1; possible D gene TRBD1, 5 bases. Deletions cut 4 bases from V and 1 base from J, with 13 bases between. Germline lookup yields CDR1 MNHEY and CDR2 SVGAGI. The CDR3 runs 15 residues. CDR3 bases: TGTGCCAGCAGTTCCAGGGAAGTATCGAACACTGAAGCTTTCTTT. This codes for CASSSREVSNTEAFF.

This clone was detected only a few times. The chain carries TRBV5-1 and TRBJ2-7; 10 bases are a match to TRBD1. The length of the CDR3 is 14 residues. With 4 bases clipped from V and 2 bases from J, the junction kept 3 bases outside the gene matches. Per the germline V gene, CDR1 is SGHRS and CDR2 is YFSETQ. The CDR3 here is CASSRGQGAYEQYF. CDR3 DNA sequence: TGCGCCAGCAGCCGTGGACAGGGGGCCTACGAGCAGTACTTC.

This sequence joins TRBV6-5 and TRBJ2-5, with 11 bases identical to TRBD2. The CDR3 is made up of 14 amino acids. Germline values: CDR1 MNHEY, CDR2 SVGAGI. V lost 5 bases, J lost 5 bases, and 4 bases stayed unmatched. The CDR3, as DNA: TGTGCCAGCAGTCCCGGGACTAGCGGCGAGACCCAGTACTTC. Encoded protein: CASSPGTSGETQYF.

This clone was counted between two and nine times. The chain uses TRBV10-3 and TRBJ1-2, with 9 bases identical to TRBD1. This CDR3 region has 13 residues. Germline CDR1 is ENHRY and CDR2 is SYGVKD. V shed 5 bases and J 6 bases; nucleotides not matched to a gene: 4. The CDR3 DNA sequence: TGTGCCATCAGTTCCAGGACAGGGGATGGCTACACCTTC. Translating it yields CAISSRTGDGYTF.

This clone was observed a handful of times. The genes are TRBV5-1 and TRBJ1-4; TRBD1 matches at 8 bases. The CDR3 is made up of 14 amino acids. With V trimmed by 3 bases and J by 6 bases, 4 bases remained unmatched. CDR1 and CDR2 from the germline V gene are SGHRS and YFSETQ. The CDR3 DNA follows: TGCGCCAGCAGCTCAACAGGGGGGGATGAAAAACTGTTTTTT. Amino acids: CASSSTGGDEKLFF.

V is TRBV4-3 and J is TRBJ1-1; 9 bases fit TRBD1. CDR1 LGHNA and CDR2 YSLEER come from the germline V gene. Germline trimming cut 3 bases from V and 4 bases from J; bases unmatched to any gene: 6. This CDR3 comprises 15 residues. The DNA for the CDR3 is TGCGCCAGCAGCCAGCCAACAGGGGGCCTCACTGAAGCTTTCTTT. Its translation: CASSQPTGGLTEAFF.

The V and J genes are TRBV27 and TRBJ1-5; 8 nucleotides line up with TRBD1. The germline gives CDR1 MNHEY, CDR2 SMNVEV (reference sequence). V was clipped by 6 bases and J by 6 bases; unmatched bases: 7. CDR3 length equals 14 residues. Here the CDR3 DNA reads TGTGCCAGCAGCCGACAGGGGATGGTTCAGCCCCAGCATTTT. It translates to CASSRQGMVQPQHF.

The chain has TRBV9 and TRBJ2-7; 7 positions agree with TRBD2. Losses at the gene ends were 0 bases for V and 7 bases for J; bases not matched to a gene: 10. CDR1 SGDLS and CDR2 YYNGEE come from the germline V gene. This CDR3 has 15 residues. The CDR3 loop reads CASSVADSRGVEQYF. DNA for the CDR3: TGTGCCAGCAGCGTAGCGGATTCCCGGGGGGTAGAGCAGTACTTC.

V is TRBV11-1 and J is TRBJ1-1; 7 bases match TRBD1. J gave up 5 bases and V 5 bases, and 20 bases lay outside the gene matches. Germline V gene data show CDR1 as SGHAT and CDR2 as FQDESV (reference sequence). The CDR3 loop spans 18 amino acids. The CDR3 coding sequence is TGTGCCAGCAGCCGCGACAGGGTGGCCCCTTCGAGAGCGACTGAAGCTTTCTTT. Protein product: CASSRDRVAPSRATEAFF.

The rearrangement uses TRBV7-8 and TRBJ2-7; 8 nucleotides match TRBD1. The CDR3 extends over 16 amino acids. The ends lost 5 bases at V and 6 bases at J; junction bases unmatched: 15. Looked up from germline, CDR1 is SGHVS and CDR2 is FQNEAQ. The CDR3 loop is CASSPPSLLDRVEQYF. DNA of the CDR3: TGTGCCAGCAGCCCACCAAGCCTCTTGGACAGGGTCGAGCAGTACTTC.

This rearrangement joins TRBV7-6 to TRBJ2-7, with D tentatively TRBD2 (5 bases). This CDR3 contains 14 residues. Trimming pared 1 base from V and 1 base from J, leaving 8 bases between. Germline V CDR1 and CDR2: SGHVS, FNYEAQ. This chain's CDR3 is CASSLDPGSYEQYF. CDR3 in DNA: TGTGCCAGCAGCTTAGATCCGGGGTCCTACGAGCAGTACTTC.

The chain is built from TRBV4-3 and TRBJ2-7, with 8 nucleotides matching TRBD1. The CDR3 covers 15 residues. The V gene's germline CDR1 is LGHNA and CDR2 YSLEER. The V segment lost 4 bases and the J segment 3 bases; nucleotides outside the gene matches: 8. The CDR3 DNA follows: TGCGCCAGCAGCCCGTCCGGGACAGGAGACTACGAGCAGTACTTC. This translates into CASSPSGTGDYEQYF.

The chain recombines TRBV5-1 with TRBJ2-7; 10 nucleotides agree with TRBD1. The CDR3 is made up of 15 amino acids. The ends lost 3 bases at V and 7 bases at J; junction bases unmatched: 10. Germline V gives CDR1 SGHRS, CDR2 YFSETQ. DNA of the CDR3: TGCGCCAGCAGCTCGGGGACAGGGGCAACGGGGGAGCAGTACTTC. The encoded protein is CASSSGTGATGEQYF.

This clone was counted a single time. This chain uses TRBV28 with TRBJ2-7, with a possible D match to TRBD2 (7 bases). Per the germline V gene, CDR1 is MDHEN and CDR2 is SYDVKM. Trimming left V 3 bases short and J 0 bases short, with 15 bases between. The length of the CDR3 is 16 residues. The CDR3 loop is CASSFWAGAVSYEQYF. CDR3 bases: TGTGCCAGCAGTTTCTGGGCGGGGGCGGTCTCCTACGAGCAGTACTTC.

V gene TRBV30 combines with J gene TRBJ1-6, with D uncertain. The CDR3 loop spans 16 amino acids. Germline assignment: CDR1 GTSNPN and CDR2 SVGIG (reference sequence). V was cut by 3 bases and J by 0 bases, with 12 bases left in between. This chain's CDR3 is CAWSNAGISYNSPLHF. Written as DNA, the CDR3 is TGTGCCTGGAGCAATGCGGGTATCTCCTATAATTCACCCCTCCACTTT.

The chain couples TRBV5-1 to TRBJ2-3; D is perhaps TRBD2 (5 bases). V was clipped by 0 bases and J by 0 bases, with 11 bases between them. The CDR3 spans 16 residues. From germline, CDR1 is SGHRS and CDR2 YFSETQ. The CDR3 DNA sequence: TGCGCCAGCAGCTTGGTCCGGGGTCCTAGCACAGATACGCAGTATTTT. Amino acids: CASSLVRGPSTDTQYF.

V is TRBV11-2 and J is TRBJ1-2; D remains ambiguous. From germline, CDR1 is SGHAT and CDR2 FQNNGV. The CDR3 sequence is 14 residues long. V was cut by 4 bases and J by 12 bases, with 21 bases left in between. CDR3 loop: CASSSPRGGGVNTF. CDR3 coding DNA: TGTGCCAGCAGCTCCCCTCGGGGAGGCGGCGTGAACACCTTC.

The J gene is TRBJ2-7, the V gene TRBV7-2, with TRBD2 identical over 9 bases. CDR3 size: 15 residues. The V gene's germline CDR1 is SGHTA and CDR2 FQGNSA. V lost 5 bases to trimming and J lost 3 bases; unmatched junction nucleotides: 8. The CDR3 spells CASSLRLAEDYEQYF. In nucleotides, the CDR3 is TGTGCCAGCAGCCTGAGACTAGCGGAAGACTACGAGCAGTACTTC.

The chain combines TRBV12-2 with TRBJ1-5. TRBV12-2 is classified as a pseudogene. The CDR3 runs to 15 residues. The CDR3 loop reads CASRFLTGAIQPQHF. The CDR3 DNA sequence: TGTGCAAGTCGCTTCCTGACGGGAGCAATTCAGCCCCAGCATTTT.

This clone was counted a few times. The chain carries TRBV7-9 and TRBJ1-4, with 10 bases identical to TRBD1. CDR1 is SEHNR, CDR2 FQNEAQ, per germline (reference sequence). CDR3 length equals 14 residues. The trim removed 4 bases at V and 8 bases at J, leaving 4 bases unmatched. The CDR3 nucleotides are TGTGCCAGCAGCTGGGACAGGGGTCGAGAAAAACTGTTTTTT. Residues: CASSWDRGREKLFF.

The DNA for the CDR3 is TGTGCCAGCAGTGAGGGACAGGGGTACCTCAGCGAGCAGTACTTC. This translates into CASSEGQGYLSEQYF. This sequence joins TRBV2 and TRBJ2-7, with 10 bases lining up with TRBD1. The V segment lost 3 bases and the J segment 6 bases; nucleotides outside the gene matches: 8. This CDR3 contains 15 residues. CDR1 SNHLY and CDR2 FYNNEI come from the germline V gene.

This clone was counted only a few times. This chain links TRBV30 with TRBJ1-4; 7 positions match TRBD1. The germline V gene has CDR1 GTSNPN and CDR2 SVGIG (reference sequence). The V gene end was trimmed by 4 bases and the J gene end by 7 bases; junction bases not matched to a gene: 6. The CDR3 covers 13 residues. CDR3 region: CAWKGQLLEKLFF. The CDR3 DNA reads TGTGCCTGGAAGGGACAGCTTCTTGAAAAACTGTTTTTT.